This T cell receptor (beta chain) was observed in a study of blood T cell repertoires in COVID-19. Produced via immunoSEQ multiplex PCR; TCRdb's table is partial and in-frame only. The table has 95,000 to 150,000 clones, 75% to 85% seen once. This CDR3 comprises 15 residues. V lost 5 bases to trimming and J lost 4 bases; unmatched junction nucleotides: 10. CDR1 and CDR2 from the germline V gene are PRHDT and FYEKMQ (reference sequence). The sequence derives from a man aged 35 to 55 with active or convalescent COVID-19. The material sequenced was peripheral blood. The rearrangement links TRBV13 to TRBJ2-5; 7 bases match TRBD1. CDR3: CASSPSGTVGETQYF. DNA of the CDR3: TGTGCCAGCAGCCCTTCCGGGACAGTGGGAGAGACCCAGTACTTC. The whole variable domain, filled in from reference TRBV13 and TRBJ2-5, reads AAGVIQSPRHLIKEKRETATLKCYPIPRHDTVYWYQQGPGQDPQFLISFYEKMQSDKGSIPDRFSAQQFSDYHSELNMSSLELGDSALYFCASSPSGTVGETQYFGPGTRLLVL.